This TCR beta chain is drawn from a study of OX40 agonist ivuxolimab in advanced cancers. Repertoires were generated with immunoSEQ multiplex PCR, while TCRdb's copy carries only in-frame clones and drops some. The sample has 72,000 or so clones, roughly 80% seen once; the top ten hold 5%. The junction had 3 bases not matched to a gene; V was cut back by 5 bases and J by 3 bases. This CDR3 is 13 amino acids long. The germline V gene encodes CDR1 SGHTA and CDR2 FQGTGA. This material consisted of CD4+ or CD8+ T cells sorted from blood, taken in a trial of the OX40 agonist ivuxolimab. This receptor was identified in an adult with an advanced solid tumor such as melanoma, head and neck, liver or kidney cancer. The V call is TRBV7-3, the J call TRBJ1-1; 7 bases fit TRBD1. The CDR3 sequence: CASSRQGDTEAFF. As DNA, the CDR3 is TGTGCCAGCAGCCGACAGGGTGACACTGAAGCTTTCTTT.